One and the same sample provided the 22 T cell receptor beta chains below, sequenced in a study of CD8 T cells in Susac syndrome. The RNA input was roughly 0.45 to 1 ug, and it was reverse transcribed with random hexamers. TCRdb reanalysed the immunoSEQ multiplex PCR reads using MiXCR and keeps one entry per CDR3 protein. The sample gives over 350,000 distinct CDR3 sequences, around 83% of which show up once; roughly 0.1% is in the top ten. The sample consisted of CD8+ T cells from PBMCs. These receptors were obtained from a human donor with multiple sclerosis.

V usage is TRBV5-1 and J usage is TRBJ2-1; a weak D match, TRBD1 (5 bases). There are 14 residues in the CDR3. Trimming left V 4 bases short and J 7 bases short, with 15 bases between. In germline, CDR1 is SGHRS, CDR2 YFSETQ. DNA for the CDR3: TGCGCCAGCAGCGTGAGCCAGGGTGGTAATGAGCAGTTCTTC. This gives the protein CASSVSQGGNEQFF.

For this clonotype: A read error may account for a junction end that differs from germline. V is TRBV12-3 or TRBV12-4 and J is TRBJ2-1; TRBD2 matches at 7 bases. This CDR3 is built from 11 residues. The CDR3 DNA sequence: TGTGCCAGCACTACCACCGGGACTACGATCTTC. Translation gives CASTTTGTTIF.

This clonotype appeared a few times. The chain employs TRBV27 and TRBJ1-3; D possibly corresponds to TRBD1 (6 bases). V dropped 3 bases and J dropped 0 bases, with 6 bases sitting between them. CDR3 length: 14 residues. Germline V CDR1 and CDR2: MNHEY, SMNVEV (reference sequence). In DNA, the CDR3 is TGTGCCAGCAGTTTGACAGGCTCTGGAAACACCATATATTTT. It yields the protein CASSLTGSGNTIYF.

V and J are TRBV4-2 and TRBJ1-1; D not certain. The CDR3 consists of 16 residues. Per germline, CDR1 LGHNA and CDR2 YNFKEQ. V was pared by 0 bases and J by 1 base, with 12 bases between. The CDR3 coding sequence is TGTGCCAGCAGCCAAGAAATCCCCTCGGCGAACACTGAAGCTTTCTTT. Encoded protein: CASSQEIPSANTEAFF.

This clonotype was counted once. The chain combines TRBV2 with TRBJ1-1; a weak D match, TRBD1 (6 bases). V was pared by 5 bases and J by 8 bases, with 18 bases between. Per the germline V gene, CDR1 is SNHLY and CDR2 is FYNNEI. The CDR3 totals 14 residues. The CDR3 DNA is TGTGCCAGCAGTCTTCCCCGGGACAAGATAGAAGCTTTCTTT. Its protein is CASSLPRDKIEAFF.

Only a few counts were recorded for this clonotype. The V and J genes are TRBV7-2 and TRBJ2-7; maybe TRBD1 (6 bases). This CDR3 has 14 amino acids. CDR1 is SGHTA, CDR2 FQGNSA, per germline. V gave up 4 bases and J gave up 4 bases, with 14 bases separating them. The CDR3 nucleotides are TGTGCCAGCAGCTACCCGGGACAAAATTACGAGCAGTACTTC. Translated, it gives CASSYPGQNYEQYF.

This clonotype showed up many times. V usage is TRBV7-6 and J usage is TRBJ1-1, with D hard to call. V lost 1 base, J lost 1 base, and 4 bases lay in between. CDR1 and CDR2 from the germline V gene are SGHVS and FNYEAQ. CDR3 length: 13 residues. Here the CDR3 DNA reads TGTGCCAGCAGCTTAGAGGCGAACACTGAAGCTTTCTTT. Translated, it gives CASSLEANTEAFF.

The J gene is TRBJ2-1, the V gene TRBV7-2; D call uncertain. Trimming took off 0 bases at V and 6 bases at J, with 6 bases between the two ends. The V gene's germline CDR1 is SGHTA and CDR2 FQGNSA. This CDR3 region has 13 residues. CDR3 in DNA: TGTGCCAGCAGCTTAGCGCCTGGCAATGAGCAGTTCTTC. It encodes CASSLAPGNEQFF. The whole variable domain, filled in from reference TRBV7-2 and TRBJ2-1, reads GAGVSQSPSNKVTEKGKDVELRCDPISGHTALYWYRQSLGQGLEFLIYFQGNSAPDKSGLPSDRFSAERTGGSVSTLTIQRTQQEDSAVYLCASSLAPGNEQFFGPGTRLTVL.

This clonotype was detected only once. This chain connects TRBV9 to TRBJ2-2; 7 bases agree with TRBD1. Germline-derived CDR1 and CDR2 are SGDLS and YYNGEE. Germline trimming cut 5 bases from V and 3 bases from J; bases unmatched to any gene: 7. The CDR3 contains 15 residues. The CDR3 sequence is CASRADRVDTGELFF. In DNA form, the CDR3 reads TGTGCCAGCAGAGCCGACAGGGTGGACACCGGGGAGCTGTTTTTT.

The genes are TRBV4-2 and TRBJ2-1; unclear D gene. V shed 0 bases and J shed 4 bases, with 13 bases lying between them. CDR1 LGHNA and CDR2 YNFKEQ come from the germline V gene. The length of the CDR3 is 16 residues. CDR3 protein: CASSQDRADAYNEQFF. In DNA, the CDR3 is TGTGCCAGCAGCCAAGATAGAGCTGATGCTTACAATGAGCAGTTCTTC.

V is TRBV20-1 and J is TRBJ2-7; 7 bases fit TRBD1. CDR1 and CDR2 (germline): DFQATT, SNEGSKA (reference sequence). Trimming at V came to 3 bases and at J to 5 bases, leaving 13 bases not matched to a gene. The CDR3 contains 15 residues. CDR3 in DNA: TGCAGTGCTAGGCCAGTGGACAGGAATTTCCACGAGCAGTACTTC. It specifies CSARPVDRNFHEQYF.

The chain is built from TRBV6-1 and TRBJ2-3; tentatively, D is TRBD1 or TRBD2 (5 bases each). Between the trimmed V and J ends, which lost 8 bases and 3 bases, there was a span of 21 bases. The germline gives CDR1 MNHNS, CDR2 SASEGT. The CDR3 loop spans 16 amino acids. CDR3 loop: CASDPGKWDATDTQYF. The DNA of the CDR3 is TGTGCCAGCGACCCCGGGAAATGGGACGCGACAGATACGCAGTATTTT.

This clonotype was observed a handful of times. The rearrangement joins TRBV30 to TRBJ2-4; D is possibly TRBD1 or TRBD2 (5 bases each). The V gene lost 5 bases and the J gene lost 6 bases, with 8 bases spanning the gap. The CDR3 runs 11 residues. Per germline, CDR1 GTSNPN and CDR2 SVGIG (reference sequence). The CDR3 protein is CAWGDGNIQYF. The CDR3 DNA is TGTGCCTGGGGGGACGGAAACATTCAGTACTTC.

Here the CDR3 reads CASSFQGDHTEAFF. As DNA, the CDR3 is TGTGCCAGCAGCTTCCAGGGAGATCACACTGAAGCTTTCTTT. V and J are TRBV5-4 and TRBJ1-1, with a tentative D call TRBD1 (5 bases). This CDR3 region has 14 residues. Germline CDR1 is SGHNT and CDR2 is YYREEE (reference sequence). Trimming cost V 2 bases and J 3 bases, with 11 bases left between them.

The chain uses TRBV27 and TRBJ2-6; possibly TRBD2 for D (6 bases). The V and J ends lost 3 bases and 6 bases respectively, with 12 bases between them. CDR3 length: 15 amino acids. CDR1 MNHEY and CDR2 SMNVEV come from the germline V gene (reference sequence). CDR3 sequence reads: CASSFLADSANVLTF. CDR3 coding DNA: TGTGCCAGCAGTTTCTTAGCGGACTCGGCCAACGTCCTGACTTTC.

This chain links TRBV20-1 with TRBJ2-1; 8 bases are shared with TRBD2. Losses at the gene ends were 3 bases for V and 4 bases for J; bases not matched to a gene: 11. The length of the CDR3 is 16 residues. Germline values: CDR1 DFQATT, CDR2 SNEGSKA (reference sequence). The chain's CDR3 is CSARIRGAGVYNEQFF. DNA of the CDR3: TGCAGTGCTAGGATAAGGGGAGCGGGGGTTTACAATGAGCAGTTCTTC.

This chain uses TRBV20-1 with TRBJ1-2; no clear D. The V gene's germline CDR1 is DFQATT and CDR2 SNEGSKA (reference sequence). This CDR3 has 11 amino acids. Between the trimmed V and J ends, which lost 2 bases and 8 bases, there was a span of 9 bases. CDR3 sequence: CSARNEGGYTF. The CDR3 nucleotides read TGCAGTGCTAGAAACGAGGGCGGCTACACCTTC.

The chain has TRBV5-1 and TRBJ2-3; 7 positions agree with TRBD2. Unmatched junction bases numbered 11, after V lost 3 bases and J lost 7 bases. Looked up from germline, CDR1 is SGHRS and CDR2 is YFSETQ. CDR3 length equals 15 residues. The CDR3 coding sequence is TGCGCCAGCAGCTCCCACCAGGGAGGGCTCAATACGCAGTATTTT. Translated, it gives CASSSHQGGLNTQYF.

V gene TRBV6-5 combines with J gene TRBJ2-1; maybe TRBD2 (6 bases). This CDR3 spans 15 amino acids. CDR1 is MNHEY and CDR2 is SVGAGI in the germline V gene. With 2 bases removed from V and 0 bases from J, the gap between germline ends came to 8 bases. For the CDR3, the DNA is TGTGCCAGCAGTTACGGGGGGAACTCCTACAATGAGCAGTTCTTC. It encodes CASSYGGNSYNEQFF.

V and J are TRBV9 and TRBJ1-1; D perhaps matches TRBD1 (6 bases). V lost 3 bases to trimming and J lost 5 bases, with 20 bases between them. The CDR3 is 16 amino acids. Germline CDR1 SGDLS, CDR2 YYNGEE. This CDR3 is CASSEGDLRSGTEAFF. As DNA, the CDR3 is TGTGCCAGCAGCGAGGGGGACCTCAGAAGTGGAACTGAAGCTTTCTTT.

The rearrangement uses TRBV6-5 and TRBJ2-1; unclear D gene. The CDR3 runs 13 residues. V dropped 6 bases and J dropped 5 bases, with 11 bases sitting between them. Per germline, CDR1 MNHEY and CDR2 SVGAGI. CDR3 nucleotide sequence: TGTGCCAGCAGCTTTACTAAACACAATGAGCAGTTCTTC. It is translated as CASSFTKHNEQFF.

The CDR3 DNA reads as TGTGCCAGCAGCTTCCCGCCAGGGGTCCACAATGAGCAGTTCTTC. Protein sequence: CASSFPPGVHNEQFF. This chain connects TRBV5-5 to TRBJ2-1, with D perhaps TRBD1 (6 bases). In germline, CDR1 is SGHKS, CDR2 YYEKEE (reference sequence). V was pared by 2 bases and J by 5 bases, with 14 bases between. This CDR3 is 15 amino acids long. The whole variable domain, filled in from reference TRBV5-5 and TRBJ2-1, reads DAGVTQSPTHLIKTRGQQVTLRCSPISGHKSVSWYQQVLGQGPQFIFQYYEKEERGRGNFPDRFSARQFPNYSSELNVNALLLGDSALYLCASSFPPGVHNEQFFGPGTRLTVL.